A single sample is the source of the 10 T cell receptor beta chains below, sequenced in a study of CD8 T cells in Susac syndrome. A quantity of 0.5 to 1 ug RNA underwent reverse transcription using random hexamers. TCRdb re-analysed the immunoSEQ multiplex PCR reads in MiXCR, keeping a single row per CDR3 protein. The table shows about 130,000 distinct CDR3 sequences, with around 95% occurring only once. The sample comprised CD8+ T cells from PBMCs. These receptor sequences come from a human donor with Susac syndrome.

This clonotype was counted a single time. The CDR3 sequence is CAELNRAGMNTEAFF. Here the CDR3 DNA reads TGTGCAGAACTGAACAGGGCGGGTATGAACACTGAAGCTTTCTTT. The chain links TRBV30 to TRBJ1-1; D is perhaps TRBD1 (6 bases). This CDR3 has 15 residues. Germline assignment: CDR1 GTSNPN and CDR2 SVGIG (reference sequence).

The CDR3 DNA reads as TGTGCCAGCAGATATGGACAGGGGGTGGGTGAAGCTTTCTTT. Translation gives CASRYGQGVGEAFF. The chain carries TRBV5-6 and TRBJ1-1; TRBD1 matches at 10 bases. The CDR3 consists of 14 residues. Germline V gene data show CDR1 as SGHDT and CDR2 as YYEEEE. The V gene end was trimmed by 5 bases and the J gene end by 7 bases; junction bases not matched to a gene: 8.

The CDR3 DNA reads as TGCAGTGCCCTGGGACTCTATGAGCCCGGGGAGCTGTTTTTT. Amino acid sequence: CSALGLYEPGELFF. The chain recombines TRBV20-1 with TRBJ2-2, with D perhaps TRBD2 (6 bases). This CDR3 is built from 14 residues. Germline assignment: CDR1 DFQATT and CDR2 SNEGSKA (reference sequence). V was trimmed by 6 bases and J by 6 bases, leaving 17 bases between them.

The V gene is TRBV28, the J gene TRBJ2-3; 7 nucleotides match TRBD2. The CDR3 contains 16 residues. The junction had 7 bases not matched to a gene; V was cut back by 1 base and J by 3 bases. Germline CDR1 reads MDHEN; CDR2 reads SYDVKM. CDR3 residues: CASSLLGGSRTDTQYF. CDR3 nucleotide sequence: TGTGCCAGCAGTTTATTGGGCGGGAGTAGGACAGATACGCAGTATTTT.

The chain has TRBV2 and TRBJ2-1, with 9 bases matching TRBD2. The CDR3 has 14 amino acids. The V segment lost 9 bases and the J segment 3 bases; nucleotides outside the gene matches: 6. Germline CDR1 and CDR2: SNHLY and FYNNEI. The DNA of the CDR3 is TGTGCCAGGGGAGCGGGAGGAATCTACAATGAGCAGTTCTTC. It is translated as CARGAGGIYNEQFF.

This rearrangement joins TRBV5-1 to TRBJ1-5; D remains ambiguous. Per germline, CDR1 SGHRS and CDR2 YFSETQ. The CDR3 covers 15 residues. V was shortened by 4 bases and J by 2 bases, with 13 bases between the two germline ends. The CDR3 DNA reads as TGCGCCAGCAGCCCCGCAGGTTGGGGCAATCAGCCCCAGCATTTT. Protein: CASSPAGWGNQPQHF. Complete variable domain (other parts from reference TRBV5-1 and TRBJ1-5): KAGVTQTPRYLIKTRGQQVTLSCSPISGHRSVSWYQQTPGQGLQFLFEYFSETQRNKGNFPGRFSGRQFSNSRSEMNVSTLELGDSALYLCASSPAGWGNQPQHFGDGTRLSIL.

V is TRBV20-1 and J is TRBJ2-7; D remains unclear. CDR1 is DFQATT, CDR2 SNEGSKA, per germline (reference sequence). The CDR3 runs 15 residues. V was trimmed by 0 bases and J by 0 bases, leaving 12 bases between them. The CDR3 nucleotides read TGCAGTGCTAGAGACACTACCTGGAGCTCCTACGAGCAGTACTTC. This gives the protein CSARDTTWSSYEQYF.

The V and J genes are TRBV19 and TRBJ2-1; D unclear. Germline assignment: CDR1 LNHDA and CDR2 SQIVND (reference sequence). V lost 9 bases and J 9 bases, leaving 12 bases between the germline ends. The CDR3 contains 11 residues. The CDR3 nucleotides read TGTGCCAGCCTGATGGGGTTTGAGCAGTTCTTC. It codes for CASLMGFEQFF.

The rearrangement joins TRBV18 to TRBJ2-7; no clear D. The ends were cut back, 2 bases at V and 0 bases at J, with 11 bases in the middle. CDR1 is KGHSH and CDR2 is LQKENI in the germline V gene. This CDR3 has 15 residues. CDR3 amino acids: CASSPGRTISYEQYF. The DNA for the CDR3 is TGTGCCAGCTCACCAGGACGCACCATCTCCTACGAGCAGTACTTC.

The chain joins TRBV29-1 to TRBJ1-4; 7 bases align to TRBD1. J lost 6 bases, V lost 3 bases, and 7 bases had no gene match. CDR3 size: 14 residues. CDR1 is SQVTM and CDR2 is ANQGSEA in the germline V gene. This CDR3 reads CSVEGRGVDEKLFF. In DNA, the CDR3 is TGCAGCGTTGAGGGCAGGGGGGTGGATGAAAAACTGTTTTTT.